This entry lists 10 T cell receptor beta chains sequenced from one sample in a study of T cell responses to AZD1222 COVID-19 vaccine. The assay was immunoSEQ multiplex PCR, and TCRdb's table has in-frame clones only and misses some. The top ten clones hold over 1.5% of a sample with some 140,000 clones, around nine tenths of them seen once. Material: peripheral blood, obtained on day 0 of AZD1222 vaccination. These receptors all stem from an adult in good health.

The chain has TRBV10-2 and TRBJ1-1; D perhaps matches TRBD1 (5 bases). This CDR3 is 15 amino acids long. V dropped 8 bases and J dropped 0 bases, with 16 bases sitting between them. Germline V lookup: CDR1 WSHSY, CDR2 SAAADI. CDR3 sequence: CASGAASQVNTEAFF. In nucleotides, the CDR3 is TGCGCCAGCGGGGCGGCTTCTCAGGTGAACACTGAAGCTTTCTTT.

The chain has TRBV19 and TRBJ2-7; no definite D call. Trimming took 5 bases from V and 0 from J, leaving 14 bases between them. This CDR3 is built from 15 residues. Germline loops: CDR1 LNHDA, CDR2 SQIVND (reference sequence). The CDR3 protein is CASSDDLLGSYEQYF. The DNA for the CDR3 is TGTGCCAGTAGTGATGACCTGCTGGGCTCCTACGAGCAGTACTTC. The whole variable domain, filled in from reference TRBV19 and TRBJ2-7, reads DGGITQSPKYLFRKEGQNVTLSCEQNLNHDAMYWYRQDPGQGLRLIYYSQIVNDFQKGDIAEGYSVSREKKESFPLTVTSAQKNPTAFYLCASSDDLLGSYEQYFGPGTRLTVT.

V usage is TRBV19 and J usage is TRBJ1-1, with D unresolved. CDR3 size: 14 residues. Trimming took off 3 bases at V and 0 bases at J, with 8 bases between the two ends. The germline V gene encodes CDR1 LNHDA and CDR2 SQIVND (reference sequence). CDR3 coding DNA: TGTGCCAGTAGTATGGTATACATGAACACTGAAGCTTTCTTT. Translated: CASSMVYMNTEAFF.

CDR3 nucleotide sequence: TGCGCCAGCAGTCAAGAACAGCCCTACGAGCAGTACTTC. Its translation: CASSQEQPYEQYF. The chain uses TRBV23-1 and TRBJ2-7; D not certain. TRBV23-1 is an ORF, and what it does is uncertain. V shed 2 bases and J shed 2 bases, with 7 bases lying between them. There are 13 residues in the CDR3.

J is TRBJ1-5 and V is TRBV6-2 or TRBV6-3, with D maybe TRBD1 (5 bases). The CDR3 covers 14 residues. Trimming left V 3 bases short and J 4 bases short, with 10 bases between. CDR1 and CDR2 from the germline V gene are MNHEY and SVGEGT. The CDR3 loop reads CASSYGGGNQPQHF. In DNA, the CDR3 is TGTGCCAGCAGTTATGGGGGTGGGAATCAGCCCCAGCATTTT.

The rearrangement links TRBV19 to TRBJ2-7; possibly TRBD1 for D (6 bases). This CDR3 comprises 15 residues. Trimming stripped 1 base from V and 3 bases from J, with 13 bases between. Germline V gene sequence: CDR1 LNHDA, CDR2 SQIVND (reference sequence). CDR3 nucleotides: TGTGCCAGTAGTATAGGACAGGTCCTTAACTACGAGCAGTACTTC. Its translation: CASSIGQVLNYEQYF. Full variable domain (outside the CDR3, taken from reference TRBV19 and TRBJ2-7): DGGITQSPKYLFRKEGQNVTLSCEQNLNHDAMYWYRQDPGQGLRLIYYSQIVNDFQKGDIAEGYSVSREKKESFPLTVTSAQKNPTAFYLCASSIGQVLNYEQYFGPGTRLTVT.

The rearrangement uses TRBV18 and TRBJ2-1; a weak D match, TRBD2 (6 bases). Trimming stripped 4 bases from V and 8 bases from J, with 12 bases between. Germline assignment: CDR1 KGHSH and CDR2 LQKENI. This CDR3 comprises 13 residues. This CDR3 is CASSRGLEDEQFF. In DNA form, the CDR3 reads TGTGCCAGCTCACGGGGACTTGAGGATGAGCAGTTCTTC.

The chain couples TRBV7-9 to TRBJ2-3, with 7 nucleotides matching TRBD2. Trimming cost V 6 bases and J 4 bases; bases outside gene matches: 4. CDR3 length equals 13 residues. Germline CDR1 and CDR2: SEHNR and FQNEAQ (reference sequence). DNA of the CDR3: TGTGCCAGCAGTGCAGCGGGGCCAGATACGCAGTATTTT. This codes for CASSAAGPDTQYF. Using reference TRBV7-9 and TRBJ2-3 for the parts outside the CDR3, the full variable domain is DTGVSQNPRHKITKRGQNVTFRCDPISEHNRLYWYRQTLGQGPEFLTYFQNEAQLEKSRLLSDRFSAERPKGSFSTLEIQRTEQGDSAMYLCASSAAGPDTQYFGPGTRLTVL.

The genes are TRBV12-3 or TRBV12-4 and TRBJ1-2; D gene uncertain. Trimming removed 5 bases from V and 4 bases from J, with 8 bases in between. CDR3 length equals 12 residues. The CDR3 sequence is CASSGEVYGYTF. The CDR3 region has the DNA TGTGCCAGCAGTGGGGAAGTCTATGGCTACACCTTC.

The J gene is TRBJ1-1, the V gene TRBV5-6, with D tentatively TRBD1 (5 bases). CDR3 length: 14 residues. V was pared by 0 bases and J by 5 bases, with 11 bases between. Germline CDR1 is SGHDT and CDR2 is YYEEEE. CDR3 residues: CASSLDAGVTEAFF. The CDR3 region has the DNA TGTGCCAGCAGCTTGGATGCGGGGGTGACTGAAGCTTTCTTT.